The source of this T cell receptor (beta chain) is a study of T cell responses to AZD1222 COVID-19 vaccine. Clones were read by immunoSEQ multiplex PCR, and TCRdb kept only the in-frame ones, dropping some. The data contain 100,000 or so clones, around 90% of them singletons. The CDR3 is made up of 13 amino acids. The V gene lost 7 bases and the J gene lost 7 bases, with 14 bases spanning the gap. CDR1 and CDR2 from the germline V gene are SNHLY and FYNNEI. J is TRBJ1-5 and V is TRBV2; TRBD1 might be the D (5 bases). The input for sequencing was peripheral blood, taken 28 days after the second AZD1222 dose. The receptor comes from an adult who received the AZD1222 COVID-19 vaccine. The CDR3 here is CASNLGVRQPQHF. CDR3 DNA sequence: TGTGCCAGCAACCTAGGGGTGCGGCAGCCCCAGCATTTT.